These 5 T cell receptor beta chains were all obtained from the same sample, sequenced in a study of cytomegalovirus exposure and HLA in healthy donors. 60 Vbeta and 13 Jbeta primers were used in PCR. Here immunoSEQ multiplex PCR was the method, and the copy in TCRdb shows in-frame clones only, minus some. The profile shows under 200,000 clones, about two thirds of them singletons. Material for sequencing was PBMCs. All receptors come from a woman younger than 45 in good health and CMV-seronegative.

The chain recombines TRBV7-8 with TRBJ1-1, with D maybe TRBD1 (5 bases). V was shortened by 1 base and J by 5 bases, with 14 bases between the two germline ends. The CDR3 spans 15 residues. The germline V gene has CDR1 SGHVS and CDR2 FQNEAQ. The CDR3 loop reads CASSLGGFYLTEAFF. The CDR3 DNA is TGTGCCAGCAGCTTAGGGGGCTTCTACCTGACTGAAGCTTTCTTT.

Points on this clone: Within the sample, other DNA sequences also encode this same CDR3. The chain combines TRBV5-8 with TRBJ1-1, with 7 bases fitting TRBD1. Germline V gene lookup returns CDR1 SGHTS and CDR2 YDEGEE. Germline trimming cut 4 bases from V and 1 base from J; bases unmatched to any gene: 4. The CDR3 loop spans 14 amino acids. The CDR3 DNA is TGTGCCAGCAGCCCCCGGACAGGGAACACTGAAGCTTTCTTT. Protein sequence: CASSPRTGNTEAFF.

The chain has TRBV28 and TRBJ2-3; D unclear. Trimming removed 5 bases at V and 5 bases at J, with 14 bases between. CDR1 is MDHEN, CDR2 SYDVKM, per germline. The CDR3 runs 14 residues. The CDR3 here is CASSRDRAGDTQYF. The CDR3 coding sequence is TGTGCCAGCAGTAGAGACCGCGCAGGAGATACGCAGTATTTT.

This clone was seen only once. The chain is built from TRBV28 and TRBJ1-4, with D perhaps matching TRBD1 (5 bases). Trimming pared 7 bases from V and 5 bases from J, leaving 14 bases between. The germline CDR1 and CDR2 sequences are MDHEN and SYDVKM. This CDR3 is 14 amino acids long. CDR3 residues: CASTGGRKNEKLFF. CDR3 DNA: TGTGCCAGCACCGGGGGGAGAAAAAATGAAAAACTGTTTTTT.

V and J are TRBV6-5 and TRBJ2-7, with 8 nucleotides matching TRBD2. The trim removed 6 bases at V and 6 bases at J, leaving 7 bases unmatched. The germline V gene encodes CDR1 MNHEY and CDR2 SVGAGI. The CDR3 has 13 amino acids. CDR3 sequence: CASSPGGVREQYF. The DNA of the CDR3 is TGTGCCAGCAGCCCCGGGGGGGTCCGCGAGCAGTACTTC.